One and the same sample provided the 15 T cell receptor beta chains below, sequenced in a study of CD8+ T cells in alopecia areata. Sequencing templates came from extracted RNA that was reverse transcribed into cDNA. The protocol was immunoSEQ multiplex PCR, while the TCRdb copy is restricted to in-frame clones and leaves out a portion. Here the sample spans 90,000 to 130,000 clones, roughly three fifths being singletons. The treatment denotes: oral pan-JAK inhibitor, 5-10 mg twice daily. The sequencing here drew on CD8+ T cells sorted from blood, taken at week 24, from a patient treated with tofacitinib. The receptors were gathered from a human donor with alopecia areata.

The chain is built from TRBV6-6 and TRBJ2-5; 7 nucleotides align to TRBD1. The CDR3 has 12 amino acids. V gave up 7 bases and J gave up 5 bases; unmatched junction bases: 4. Germline lookup yields CDR1 MNHNY and CDR2 SVGAGI (reference sequence). The CDR3 region is CASKGQWETQYF. CDR3 DNA sequence: TGTGCCAGCAAGGGACAGTGGGAGACCCAGTACTTC.

V and J are TRBV6-5 and TRBJ2-3, with 13 positions matching TRBD2. The CDR3 has 15 amino acids. V dropped 5 bases and J dropped 5; count of bases not matched to a gene: 4. The germline gives CDR1 MNHEY, CDR2 SVGAGI. The CDR3: CASSLLAGGQDTQYF. DNA for the CDR3: TGTGCCAGCAGTCTACTAGCGGGGGGGCAAGATACGCAGTATTTT.

This chain links TRBV5-6 with TRBJ2-1, with a weak D call TRBD1 (6 bases). CDR1 and CDR2 (germline): SGHDT, YYEEEE. The CDR3 totals 16 residues. The V gene lost 0 bases and the J gene lost 0 bases, with 10 bases spanning the gap. In DNA, the CDR3 is TGTGCCAGCAGCTTGGGTCAGGGGAGCTCCTACAATGAGCAGTTCTTC. Translated: CASSLGQGSSYNEQFF.

The gene calls are TRBV29-1 and TRBJ1-1, with D uncertain. The germline V and J ends were trimmed by 6 bases and 2 bases, with 10 bases remaining between them. The germline V gene has CDR1 SQVTM and CDR2 ANQGSEA. This CDR3 is 12 amino acids long. The CDR3 DNA reads TGCAGCGTCGTGGACGGTAACACTGAAGCTTTCTTT. Translation: CSVVDGNTEAFF.

The chain recombines TRBV6-5 with TRBJ1-6, with unresolved D. The V gene lost 0 bases and the J gene lost 10 bases, with 16 bases spanning the gap. Germline V CDR1 and CDR2: MNHEY, SVGAGI. The CDR3 is 16 residues long. The DNA of the CDR3 is TGTGCCAGCAGTTACTCGAATTCCTGGGCGGACTCACCCCTCCACTTT. Residues: CASSYSNSWADSPLHF.

V usage is TRBV12-5 and J usage is TRBJ1-5; the match to TRBD1 covers 9 bases. Germline CDR1 and CDR2: LGHNT and FRNRAP. The V gene end was trimmed by 9 bases and the J gene end by 6 bases; junction bases not matched to a gene: 9. The CDR3 is made up of 14 amino acids. CDR3 sequence reads: CASDRGEGSQPQHF. The CDR3 DNA is TGTGCTAGCGACAGGGGGGAAGGGAGTCAGCCCCAGCATTTT.

The J gene is TRBJ2-4, the V gene TRBV7-9; D gene unclear. Germline-derived CDR1 and CDR2 are SEHNR and FQNEAQ (reference sequence). The germline V and J ends were trimmed by 4 bases and 0 bases, with 16 bases remaining between them. The CDR3 has 17 residues. CDR3 nucleotide sequence: TGTGCCAGCAGCTCAACCTTCGGGCCCAGAGCCAAAAACATTCAGTACTTC. This codes for CASSSTFGPRAKNIQYF.

The chain carries TRBV6-1 and TRBJ2-1; D is unresolved. Germline loops: CDR1 MNHNS, CDR2 SASEGT. Deletions cut 5 bases from V and 6 bases from J, with 11 bases between. The CDR3 consists of 13 residues. CDR3 nucleotide sequence: TGTGCCAGCAGTCGAACAGAAGCCAATGAGCAGTTCTTC. This codes for CASSRTEANEQFF.

This clone came up a few times. This chain links TRBV5-6 with TRBJ2-7; 12 bases are shared with TRBD1. The CDR3 is 15 residues long. Germline V gene lookup returns CDR1 SGHDT and CDR2 YYEEEE. The trim removed 5 bases at V and 7 bases at J, leaving 10 bases unmatched. The CDR3 loop is CASRQPGQGAEEQYF. CDR3 nucleotide sequence: TGTGCCAGCAGACAACCGGGACAGGGGGCGGAGGAGCAGTACTTC.

This clone was seen more than once but under ten times. V and J are TRBV29-1 and TRBJ2-7, with D hard to call. The V end lost 4 bases, the J end lost 4 bases, and 17 bases lay between the germline ends. Germline CDR1 SQVTM, CDR2 ANQGSEA. The CDR3 contains 14 residues. The CDR3 sequence: CSVVYRNYDYEQYF. CDR3 sequence (DNA): TGCAGCGTTGTGTATAGGAATTACGATTACGAGCAGTACTTC.

The chain carries TRBV30 and TRBJ2-5; D remains unclear. The end of the DNA is better explained by TRBJ2-7, so the J call may be wrong. This CDR3 region has 13 residues. The germline V gene encodes CDR1 GTSNPN and CDR2 SVGIG (reference sequence). The CDR3 here is CAWRFQENYEQYF. In nucleotides, the CDR3 is TGTGCCTGGAGGTTCCAGGAAAACTACGAGCAGTACTTC.

In its sample, this clone was seen once. This chain connects TRBV15 to TRBJ2-1, with TRBD1 matching 10 bases. CDR3 length equals 17 residues. CDR1 is LNHNV, CDR2 YYDKDF, per germline (reference sequence). J was trimmed by 8 bases and V by 3 bases; bases with no gene match: 13. As DNA, the CDR3 is TGTGCCACCAGCAGCCATAACCCCGGGACAGGGGTCCATGAGCAGTTCTTC. Protein product: CATSSHNPGTGVHEQFF.

The J gene is TRBJ2-1, the V gene TRBV5-6; D ambiguous. The V end lost 1 base, the J end lost 0 bases, and 20 bases lay between the germline ends. The CDR3 is made up of 19 amino acids. Looked up from germline, CDR1 is SGHDT and CDR2 is YYEEEE. As DNA, the CDR3 is TGTGCCAGCAGCTTGTATCTTGTAACAGTCAAACCCTCCTACAATGAGCAGTTCTTC. Protein: CASSLYLVTVKPSYNEQFF.

The DNA for the CDR3 is TGTGCCAGCAGTTACTCCCCGGACAGAATGAACACTGAAGCTTTCTTT. It specifies CASSYSPDRMNTEAFF. The chain is built from TRBV6-5 and TRBJ1-1; weak D call: TRBD1 (6 bases). Trimming shortened V by 0 bases and J by 0 bases, and 11 bases separated the two germline ends. The CDR3 is made up of 16 amino acids. The germline V gene has CDR1 MNHEY and CDR2 SVGAGI.

The genes are TRBV7-9 and TRBJ2-2; either TRBD1 or TRBD2 may supply D (5 bases each). Germline loops: CDR1 SEHNR, CDR2 FQNEAQ (reference sequence). The CDR3 is made up of 16 amino acids. V lost 0 bases, J lost 6 bases, and 14 bases lay in between. In nucleotides, the CDR3 is TGTGCCAGCAGCTTAGCGACGGGACCAGGCGCCGGGGAGCTGTTTTTT. It translates to CASSLATGPGAGELFF.